This TCR beta chain came from a study of OX40 agonist ivuxolimab in advanced cancers. The assay was immunoSEQ multiplex PCR, and TCRdb's table has in-frame clones only and misses some. The sample lists under 75,000 clones, around 84% seen once, with around 0.8% in the top ten. This CDR3 spans 15 amino acids. V lost 2 bases and J 5 bases, leaving 15 bases between the germline ends. The clonotype comes from an adult with an advanced solid tumor such as melanoma, head and neck, liver or kidney cancer. The material sequenced was CD4+ or CD8+ T cells sorted from blood, taken in a trial of the OX40 agonist ivuxolimab. The chain employs TRBV23-1 and TRBJ1-1; tentatively, D is TRBD1 (5 bases). TRBV23-1 is noted as an ORF with a role that remains uncertain. CDR3 bases: TGCGCCAGCAGTCAAGTCGGGACTTTAGGGACTGAAGCTTTCTTT. Amino acid sequence: CASSQVGTLGTEAFF.